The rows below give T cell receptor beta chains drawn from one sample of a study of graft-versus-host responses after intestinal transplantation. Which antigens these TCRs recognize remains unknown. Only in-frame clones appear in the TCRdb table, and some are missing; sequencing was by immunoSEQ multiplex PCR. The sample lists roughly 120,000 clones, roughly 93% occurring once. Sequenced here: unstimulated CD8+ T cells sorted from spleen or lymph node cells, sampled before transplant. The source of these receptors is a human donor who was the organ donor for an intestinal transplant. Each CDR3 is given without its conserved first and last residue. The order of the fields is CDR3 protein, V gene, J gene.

CDR3 protein: ASSPGTPYYEQY
V gene: TRBV6-1
J gene: TRBJ2-7

CDR3 protein: AWSVYTDFYGYT
V gene: TRBV30
J gene: TRBJ1-2

CDR3 protein: AAFLGLPYGYT
V gene: TRBV6-5
J gene: TRBJ1-2

CDR3 protein: ASSLEGLAHEQY
V gene: TRBV7-9
J gene: TRBJ2-7

CDR3 protein: ASSRDQETQY
V gene: TRBV30
J gene: TRBJ2-5

CDR3 protein: ASSSPSGQGEETQY
V gene: TRBV7-9
J gene: TRBJ2-5

CDR3 protein: ASSWTSGYNEQF
V gene: TRBV9
J gene: TRBJ2-1

CDR3 protein: ASSPRSGSYEQY
V gene: TRBV9
J gene: TRBJ2-7

CDR3 protein: ASTRNNYGYT
V gene: TRBV7-9
J gene: TRBJ1-2

CDR3 protein: ATSRDRLSVGNTEAF
V gene: TRBV15
J gene: TRBJ1-1

CDR3 protein: ASSLRSGDANTGELF
V gene: TRBV27
J gene: TRBJ2-2

CDR3 protein: ASSDSGGPYEQY
V gene: TRBV6-5
J gene: TRBJ2-7

CDR3 protein: ASRAAVREGQETQY
V gene: TRBV4-1
J gene: TRBJ2-5

CDR3 protein: ASRARWATGELF
V gene: TRBV6-1
J gene: TRBJ2-2

CDR3 protein: ASSDSSSNQPQH
V gene: TRBV6-4
J gene: TRBJ1-5

CDR3 protein: ASNGSPNEKLF
V gene: TRBV6-6
J gene: TRBJ1-4

CDR3 protein: ASSLEGEQF
V gene: TRBV7-8
J gene: TRBJ2-1

CDR3 protein: ASSQDPSGYEQY
V gene: TRBV4-1
J gene: TRBJ2-7

CDR3 protein: ASGTYSYEQY
V gene: TRBV6-6
J gene: TRBJ2-7

CDR3 protein: ASHGGMTF
V gene: TRBV5-5
J gene: TRBJ1-1

CDR3 protein: ASSPTSDYEQF
V gene: TRBV4-2
J gene: TRBJ2-1

CDR3 protein: ASSESPGQILGIQY
V gene: TRBV2
J gene: TRBJ2-4

CDR3 protein: ASSLVENTEAF
V gene: TRBV7-2
J gene: TRBJ1-1

CDR3 protein: AIRDRGRDGANVLT
V gene: TRBV19
J gene: TRBJ2-6

CDR3 protein: ASSKEGDQPQH
V gene: TRBV19
J gene: TRBJ1-5

CDR3 protein: ASTGSGNTIY
V gene: TRBV30
J gene: TRBJ1-3

CDR3 protein: ASSSPSGYEQY
V gene: TRBV19
J gene: TRBJ2-7

CDR3 protein: ASSLDGNQETQY
V gene: TRBV6-6
J gene: TRBJ2-5

CDR3 protein: ASSLGELPEQF
V gene: TRBV5-5
J gene: TRBJ2-1

CDR3 protein: ASSPRGGNEQF
V gene: TRBV11-3
J gene: TRBJ2-1

CDR3 protein: ASSVAWGANTGELF
V gene: TRBV9
J gene: TRBJ2-2

CDR3 protein: ASSLGPSSYEQY
V gene: TRBV5-1
J gene: TRBJ2-7

CDR3 protein: ASSQERVSGNTIY
V gene: TRBV4-1
J gene: TRBJ1-3

CDR3 protein: ASSLGLQGNYGYT
V gene: TRBV5-1
J gene: TRBJ1-2

CDR3 protein: ASSPGRGVYNEQF
V gene: TRBV9
J gene: TRBJ2-1

CDR3 protein: ASTHRGEETQY
V gene: TRBV6-5
J gene: TRBJ2-5

CDR3 protein: ASRMGQGVGETQY
V gene: TRBV7-9
J gene: TRBJ2-5

CDR3 protein: ASSLRITDTQY
V gene: TRBV27
J gene: TRBJ2-3

CDR3 protein: ASRDLNGYT
V gene: TRBV6-1
J gene: TRBJ1-2

CDR3 protein: ASSQEPGMGETQY
V gene: TRBV4-1
J gene: TRBJ2-5

CDR3 protein: ASSASGPYEQY
V gene: TRBV28
J gene: TRBJ2-7